This TCR beta chain came from a study of blood T cell repertoires in COVID-19 (dated by TCRdb to the early 2020s). Background for the entire study: Collaborator samples came from the United States, Italy and Spain and covered acute and convalescent phases of COVID-19. The prospective study material was composed of cDNA or gDNA derived from T cells, B-cell-depleted T cells, or PBMCs. Deeply sampled blood TCRbeta repertoires from subjects exposed to, actively infected with, or recovered from COVID-19 were included in the dataset. The repertoires were made available in a free public database intended to serve as a resource for research on the immune response to SARS-CoV-2. Samples came from the ongoing ImmuneRACE study (first 160 participants) plus 1,254 subjects from 6 global collaborators. A de-identified subject ID, COVID-19 status, age in years and sex were almost always included in the sample metadata. Where available, HLA class I and class II types were obtained from metadata supplied by the sample provider rather than from assay-based typing.

A remark on this clone: Its antigen target is currently unknown. Per-base qualities were not stored, and no clone one base away is much larger.

Whole blood was collected in K2EDTA tubes by collaborating institutions according to the institutions' own protocols. For TCRbeta analysis, collaborator samples were shipped as frozen whole blood, as isolated PBMCs, or as DNA extracted from either sample type. The research as a whole found: How much clinical and demographic metadata was included differed by source and by participant, and the metadata was provided uncurated.

The immunoSEQ Assay, a bias-controlled multiplex PCR, was used to amplify TCRbeta CDR3 regions from genomic DNA. Per the authors' processing: The number of nucleated cells in each sample was estimated by amplification of reference gene primers within the assay. To quantify the absolute abundance of each unique TCRbeta CDR3 rearrangement, sequence reads were collapsed and filtered. Productive Simpson clonality was computed per sample as the square root of Simpson's diversity index over productive rearrangements. TCRdb stores this immuneACCESS table with in-frame sequences only. Part of the clones is absent; in the studies checked, under half of the shortfall reflects unresolved V genes, and no reason is known for the rest. The V and J calls and clone size were taken over from that table, and D and trimming were inferred from the DNA. Across this sample there are around 230,000 clones, with approximately 78% seen only once. The top ten clones comprise 9.5% to 15% of the sample.

The sample comprised peripheral blood. The clonotype was recovered from a woman aged 55-75 years with active or convalescent COVID-19.

The CDR3 in this case is CSVRFQGAIYEQYF. The nucleotide sequence is TGCAGCGTTAGGTTCCAGGGGGCGATCTACGAGCAGTACTTC. The sequence is built from TRBV29-1 and TRBJ2-7; TRBD1 fits 8 bases in the junction. V loses 5 bases at its end and J loses 3 bases; junction bases beyond the gene matches: 9. The CDR3, from cysteine to phenylalanine, totals 14 residues. Just CDR3 DNA is preserved here, 42 bases in frame from base 1. Looking up the germline V gene yields CDR1 SQVTM and CDR2 ANQGSEA.